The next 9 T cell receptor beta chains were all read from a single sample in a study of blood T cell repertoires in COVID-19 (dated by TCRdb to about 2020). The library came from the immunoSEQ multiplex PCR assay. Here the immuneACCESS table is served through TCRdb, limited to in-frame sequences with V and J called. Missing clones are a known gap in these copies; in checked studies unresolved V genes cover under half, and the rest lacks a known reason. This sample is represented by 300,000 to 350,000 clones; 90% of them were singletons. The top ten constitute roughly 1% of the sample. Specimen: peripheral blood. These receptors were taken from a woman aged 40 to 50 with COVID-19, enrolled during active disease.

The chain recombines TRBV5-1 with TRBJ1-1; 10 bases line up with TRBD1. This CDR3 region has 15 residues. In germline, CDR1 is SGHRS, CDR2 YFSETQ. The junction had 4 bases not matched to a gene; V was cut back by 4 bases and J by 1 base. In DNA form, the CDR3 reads TGCGCCAGCAGCCAAGACAGGGGGCCGAACACTGAAGCTTTCTTT. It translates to CASSQDRGPNTEAFF.

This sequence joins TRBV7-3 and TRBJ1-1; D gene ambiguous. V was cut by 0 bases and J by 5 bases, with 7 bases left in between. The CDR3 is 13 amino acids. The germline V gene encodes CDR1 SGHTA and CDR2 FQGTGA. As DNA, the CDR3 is TGTGCCAGCAGCTTAACTCGAGGGACTGAAGCTTTCTTT. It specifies CASSLTRGTEAFF.

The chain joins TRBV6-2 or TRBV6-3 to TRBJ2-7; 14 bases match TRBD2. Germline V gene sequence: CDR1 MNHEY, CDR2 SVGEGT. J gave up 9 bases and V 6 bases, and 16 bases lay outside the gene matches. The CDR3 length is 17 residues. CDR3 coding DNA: TGTGCCAGCAGCCTGACTAGCGGGAGGGCCGGTCGAGAAGTGCAGTACTTC. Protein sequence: CASSLTSGRAGREVQYF.

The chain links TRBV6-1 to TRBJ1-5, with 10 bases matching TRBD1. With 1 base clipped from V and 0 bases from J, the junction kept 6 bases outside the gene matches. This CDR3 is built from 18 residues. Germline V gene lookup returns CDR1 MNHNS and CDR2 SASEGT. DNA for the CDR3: TGTGCCAGCAGTGAAGGGACAGGGGGTTGGAATAGCAATCAGCCCCAGCATTTT. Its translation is CASSEGTGGWNSNQPQHF.

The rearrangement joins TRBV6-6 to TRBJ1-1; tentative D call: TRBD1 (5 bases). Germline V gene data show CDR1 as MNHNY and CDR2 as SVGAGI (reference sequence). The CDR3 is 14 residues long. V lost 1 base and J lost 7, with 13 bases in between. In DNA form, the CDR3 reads TGTGCCAGCAGTTACTTGACAGCGCCCCTTGAAGCTTTCTTT. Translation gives CASSYLTAPLEAFF.

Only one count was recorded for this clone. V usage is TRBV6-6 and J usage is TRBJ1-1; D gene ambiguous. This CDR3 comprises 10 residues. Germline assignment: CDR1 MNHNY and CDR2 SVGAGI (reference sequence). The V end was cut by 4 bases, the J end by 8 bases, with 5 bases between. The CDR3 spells CASSFREAFF. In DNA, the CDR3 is TGTGCCAGCAGTTTTCGGGAAGCTTTCTTT.

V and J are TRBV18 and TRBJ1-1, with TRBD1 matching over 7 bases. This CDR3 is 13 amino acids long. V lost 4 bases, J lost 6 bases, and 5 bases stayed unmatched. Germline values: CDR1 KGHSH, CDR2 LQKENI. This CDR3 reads CASSRQGRAEAFF. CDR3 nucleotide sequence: TGTGCCAGCTCACGACAGGGAAGGGCTGAAGCTTTCTTT.

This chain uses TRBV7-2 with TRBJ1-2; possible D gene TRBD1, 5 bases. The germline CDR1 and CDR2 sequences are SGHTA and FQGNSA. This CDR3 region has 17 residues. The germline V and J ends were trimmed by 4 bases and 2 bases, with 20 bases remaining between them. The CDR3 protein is CASSSGGGSVLNYGYTF. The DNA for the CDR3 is TGTGCCAGCAGCTCGGGGGGAGGGTCCGTACTCAACTATGGCTACACCTTC. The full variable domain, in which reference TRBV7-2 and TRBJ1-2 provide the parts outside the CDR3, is GAGVSQSPSNKVTEKGKDVELRCDPISGHTALYWYRQSLGQGLEFLIYFQGNSAPDKSGLPSDRFSAERTGGSVSTLTIQRTQQEDSAVYLCASSSGGGSVLNYGYTFGSGTRLTVV.

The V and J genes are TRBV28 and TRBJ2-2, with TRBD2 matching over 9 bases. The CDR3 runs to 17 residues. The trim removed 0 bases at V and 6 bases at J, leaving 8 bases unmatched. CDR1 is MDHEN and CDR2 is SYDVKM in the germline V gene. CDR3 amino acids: CASSLWFFAGGAGELFF. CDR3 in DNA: TGTGCCAGCAGTTTATGGTTTTTTGCGGGAGGGGCCGGGGAGCTGTTTTTT.